This T cell receptor beta chain was retrieved from a study of blood T cells in healthy people across ages. Study-wide points: Among T cells, TCR beta diversity per million cells dropped roughly linearly as age rose. Because sorting was not performed, PBMCs prevented conclusive naive versus antigen-experienced comparison. Both naive CD4+ cell counts and diversity were greater in long-lived donors than in aged donors.

V lost 1 base to trimming and J lost 9 bases, with 7 bases between them. CDR3 length equals 12 residues. The germline CDR1 and CDR2 sequences are SEHNR and FQNEAQ (reference sequence). This clonotype has ten or more counts. Its antigen is unknown. Using a J-beta primer mix together with a sample-barcoded 5' primer, a second PCR was run for roughly 6 to 12 cycles. From each sample, at least 2.5 million paired-end reads containing CDR3 were obtained. TCRdb re-called the 5' RACE reads through MiXCR, storing one row per CDR3 protein. This sample has about 1,800,000 distinct CDR3 sequences, with 28% found just once.

The source is a woman in her thirties in good health. This chain connects TRBV7-9 to TRBJ2-1; no firm D call. Sequencing input: blood. The CDR3 nucleotides are TGTGCCAGCAGCTTAGAAGTTAGTGAGCAGTTCTTC. It is translated as CASSLEVSEQFF. Drawing the rest from reference TRBV7-9 and TRBJ2-1, the complete variable domain is DTGVSQNPRHKITKRGQNVTFRCDPISEHNRLYWYRQTLGQGPEFLTYFQNEAQLEKSRLLSDRFSAERPKGSFSTLEIQRTEQGDSAMYLCASSLEVSEQFFGPGTRLTVL.